This T cell receptor beta chain stems from a study of beta chain features in type 1 diabetes. Overall study: No patient-donor differences in age, gender, total cells or subset yield.

V was cut by 5 bases and J by 0 bases, with 11 bases left in between. There are 15 residues in the CDR3. Germline CDR1 reads SGHVS; CDR2 reads FQNEAQ. Notes on the study in general: There was a moderate but significant shortening of TCRB CDR3s in all four CD4+ subsets of Type 1 diabetes patients. Within patients, naive, central memory and Treg TCRB repertoires seemed more similar than within healthy donors. Patients with type 1 diabetes showed fewer VDJ junction insertions and more deletions.

Sequencing targeted expressed TCRB transcripts, as all isolated RNA had been reverse transcribed. The protocol was immunoSEQ multiplex PCR, while the TCRdb copy is restricted to in-frame clones and leaves out a portion. The sample holds roughly 150,000 clones, 10% seen once. This clone occurred many times. Antigen specificity is unknown. The TCR was taken from a man aged 25-45 years with type 1 diabetes. Sequenced sample: central memory CD4+ T cells from blood. The rearrangement links TRBV7-8 to TRBJ2-1; D may be TRBD2 (6 bases). CDR3 sequence: CASSLGLSSYNEQFF. DNA of the CDR3: TGTGCCAGCAGCCTGGGACTCAGCTCCTACAATGAGCAGTTCTTC. The complete variable domain, with remaining parts taken from reference TRBV7-8 and TRBJ2-1, reads GAGVSQSPRYKVAKRGQDVALRCDPISGHVSLFWYQQALGQGPEFLTYFQNEAQLDKSGLPSDRFFAERPEGSVSTLKIQRTQQEDSAVYLCASSLGLSSYNEQFFGPGTRLTVL.